This T cell receptor beta chain appears in the sequencing data of a study of T cell responses to AZD1222 COVID-19 vaccine. Study results and caveats: When two AZD1222 doses had been given, Spike-specific TCR breadth and depth rose. There were repertoire samples only from the period after the peak T cell response. Baseline serology detected seropositivity in only five to seven AZD1222 recipients. White British donors predominated, females outnumbered males, and clonal diversity was possibly underestimated.

CDR1 and CDR2 (germline): MNHEY, SMNVEV (reference sequence). The CDR3 covers 16 residues. The V and J ends lost 6 bases and 3 bases, in that order; junction bases with no gene match: 12. Notes on this clone: Its antigen is not known.

Sequencing used immunoSEQ multiplex PCR; TCRdb keeps in-frame clones, though not all of them. Of around 140,000 clones in the sample, roughly 93% are singletons; the top ten hold 9.5% to 15%. This sequence was found in an adult who had recovered from COVID-19. The rearrangement joins TRBV27 to TRBJ2-7; 9 bases align to TRBD1. The specimen was peripheral blood, collected after recovery from COVID-19. The CDR3: CASSFATGGSYYEQYF. In DNA, the CDR3 is TGTGCCAGCAGCTTCGCGACAGGGGGTTCCTACTACGAGCAGTACTTC.